These T cell receptor beta chains were read from a single sample in a study of STAT5B mutations in CD4+ large granular lymphocyte leukemia. Sequenced by immunoSEQ multiplex PCR; TCRdb stores in-frame clones only, minus some. The sample contains under 40,000 clones, roughly 70% of which appear only once. Source material: CD4+ T cells from blood buffy coats. These receptors were collected from a human donor in good health. Each CDR3 is given with its conserved first and last residue. A D gene is named only where the DNA matches it firmly. Part of the rows lack a size; the others show once, few, many or a class for expanded clones.

CDR3 protein: CASSRTLNTEAFF
CDR3 DNA: TGTGCCAGCAGCCGGACCCTAAACACTGAAGCTTTCTTT
V gene: TRBV6-5
J gene: TRBJ1-1
clone size: NA
CDR3 length: 13
D gene: NA

CDR3 protein: CASSASGTGNYYGYTF
CDR3 DNA: TGTGCCAGCAGCGCTTCCGGGACAGGGAACTACTATGGCTACACCTTC
V gene: TRBV11-2
J gene: TRBJ1-2
clone size: NA
CDR3 length: 16
D gene: TRBD1

CDR3 protein: CASYGLGSAYTEAFF
CDR3 DNA: TGTGCCAGCTACGGCCTCGGTTCAGCCTACACTGAAGCTTTCTTT
V gene: TRBV18
J gene: TRBJ1-1
clone size: NA
CDR3 length: 15
D gene: NA

CDR3 protein: CASGQGATNEQYF
CDR3 DNA: TGTGCCAGCGGGCAGGGGGCGACGAACGAGCAGTACTTC
V gene: TRBV11-1
J gene: TRBJ2-7
clone size: NA
CDR3 length: 13
D gene: TRBD1

CDR3 protein: CASSPGTVYNEQFF
CDR3 DNA: TGCGCCAGCAGCCCGGGAACAGTCTACAATGAGCAGTTCTTC
V gene: TRBV10-1
J gene: TRBJ2-1
clone size: NA
CDR3 length: 14
D gene: NA

CDR3 protein: CASSLLGETQYF
CDR3 DNA: TGTGCCAGCAGCTTGCTTGGTGAGACCCAGTACTTC
V gene: TRBV5-5
J gene: TRBJ2-5
clone size: NA
CDR3 length: 12
D gene: NA

CDR3 protein: CASSLIIGQGQETQYF
CDR3 DNA: TGTGCCAGCAGTCTCATCATAGGACAGGGCCAAGAGACCCAGTACTTC
V gene: TRBV28
J gene: TRBJ2-5
clone size: few
CDR3 length: 16
D gene: TRBD1

CDR3 protein: CASSTGGGPNEQFF
CDR3 DNA: TGTGCCAGCAGCACTGGCGGGGGGCCCAATGAGCAGTTCTTC
V gene: TRBV11-1
J gene: TRBJ2-1
clone size: NA
CDR3 length: 14
D gene: TRBD2

CDR3 protein: CASSLGTSRADTQYF
CDR3 DNA: TGTGCCAGCAGCTTAGGTACTAGCCGCGCAGATACGCAGTATTTT
V gene: TRBV7-6
J gene: TRBJ2-3
clone size: NA
CDR3 length: 15
D gene: NA

CDR3 protein: CASSPGGYNSPLHF
CDR3 DNA: TGTGCCAGCAGCCCAGGGGGCTATAATTCACCCCTCCACTTT
V gene: TRBV5-4
J gene: TRBJ1-6
clone size: NA
CDR3 length: 14
D gene: TRBD1

CDR3 protein: CASREGQGDGYTF
CDR3 DNA: TGTGCCAGCAGGGAGGGACAGGGGGATGGCTACACCTTC
V gene: TRBV25-1
J gene: TRBJ1-2
clone size: NA
CDR3 length: 13
D gene: TRBD1

CDR3 protein: CASSLTPGQQNTEAFF
CDR3 DNA: TGTGCCAGCAGCCTCACACCGGGACAGCAGAACACTGAAGCTTTCTTT
V gene: TRBV28
J gene: TRBJ1-1
clone size: few
CDR3 length: 16
D gene: TRBD1

CDR3 protein: CASNPTSSTDTQYF
CDR3 DNA: TGTGCCAGCAATCCGACATCTAGCACAGATACGCAGTATTTT
V gene: TRBV6-1
J gene: TRBJ2-3
clone size: NA
CDR3 length: 14
D gene: NA

CDR3 protein: CASKVSYGTDTQYF
CDR3 DNA: TGTGCCAGCAAAGTCAGCTACGGCACAGATACGCAGTATTTT
V gene: TRBV9
J gene: TRBJ2-3
clone size: NA
CDR3 length: 14
D gene: NA

CDR3 protein: CATRTLGGNTEAFF
CDR3 DNA: TGTGCCACGCGTACCCTGGGAGGAAACACTGAAGCTTTCTTT
V gene: TRBV6-5
J gene: TRBJ1-1
clone size: NA
CDR3 length: 14
D gene: NA

CDR3 protein: CASSFSGEETQYF
CDR3 DNA: TGTGCCAGCAGCTTTTCAGGAGAAGAGACCCAGTACTTC
V gene: TRBV7-8
J gene: TRBJ2-5
clone size: NA
CDR3 length: 13
D gene: NA

CDR3 protein: CASSYSGVGTDTQYF
CDR3 DNA: TGTGCCAGCAGTTACTCCGGGGTGGGGACAGATACGCAGTATTTT
V gene: TRBV6-5
J gene: TRBJ2-3
clone size: NA
CDR3 length: 15
D gene: NA

CDR3 protein: CASSRISSNQPQHF
CDR3 DNA: TGTGCCAGCAGTAGAATATCGAGCAATCAGCCCCAGCATTTT
V gene: TRBV6-1
J gene: TRBJ1-5
clone size: NA
CDR3 length: 14
D gene: NA

CDR3 protein: CASSGDRGVGKLFF
CDR3 DNA: TGTGCCAGCAGTGGGGACAGGGGCGTTGGGAAACTGTTTTTT
V gene: TRBV6-5
J gene: TRBJ1-4
clone size: NA
CDR3 length: 14
D gene: TRBD1

CDR3 protein: CASSAASGGYTYEQYF
CDR3 DNA: TGTGCCAGCAGTGCGGCTAGCGGGGGATATACCTACGAGCAGTACTTC
V gene: TRBV6-1
J gene: TRBJ2-7
clone size: NA
CDR3 length: 16
D gene: TRBD2

CDR3 protein: CASSPDSGGFMAQYF
CDR3 DNA: TGTGCCAGTAGTCCAGACAGCGGGGGGTTTATGGCGCAGTATTTT
V gene: TRBV19
J gene: TRBJ2-3
clone size: NA
CDR3 length: 15
D gene: TRBD2

CDR3 protein: CASSPGQGVKSGNTIYF
CDR3 DNA: TGTGCCAGCAGCCCGGGACAGGGGGTGAAGTCTGGAAACACCATATATTTT
V gene: TRBV7-2
J gene: TRBJ1-3
clone size: NA
CDR3 length: 17
D gene: TRBD1

CDR3 protein: CASSPRGHTGELFF
CDR3 DNA: TGTGCCAGCAGCCCGCGTGGGCACACCGGGGAGCTGTTTTTT
V gene: TRBV16
J gene: TRBJ2-2
clone size: NA
CDR3 length: 14
D gene: NA

CDR3 protein: CASSQEGAPGNQPQHF
CDR3 DNA: TGTGCCAGCAGCCAAGAAGGTGCACCAGGGAATCAGCCCCAGCATTTT
V gene: TRBV14
J gene: TRBJ1-5
clone size: few
CDR3 length: 16
D gene: NA

CDR3 protein: CASSFSGAPYEQYF
CDR3 DNA: TGTGCCAGCAGTTTTAGCGGGGCCCCCTACGAGCAGTACTTC
V gene: TRBV7-8
J gene: TRBJ2-7
clone size: NA
CDR3 length: 14
D gene: TRBD2

CDR3 protein: CASSQDRAEDYLFEAFF
CDR3 DNA: TGTGCCAGCAGCCAAGATCGGGCCGAAGACTACCTTTTTGAAGCTTTCTTT
V gene: TRBV4-2
J gene: TRBJ1-1
clone size: NA
CDR3 length: 17
D gene: NA

CDR3 protein: CASSLPIGANTGELFF
CDR3 DNA: TGTGCCAGCAGTTTGCCAATAGGAGCGAACACCGGGGAGCTGTTTTTT
V gene: TRBV28
J gene: TRBJ2-2
clone size: few
CDR3 length: 16
D gene: NA

CDR3 protein: CASRGQGANEQFF
CDR3 DNA: TGTGCCAGTAGGGGACAGGGGGCCAATGAGCAGTTCTTC
V gene: TRBV19
J gene: TRBJ2-1
clone size: NA
CDR3 length: 13
D gene: TRBD1

CDR3 protein: CASSNLGVSYNEQFF
CDR3 DNA: TGTGCCAGCTCAAACCTGGGGGTCTCCTACAATGAGCAGTTCTTC
V gene: TRBV18
J gene: TRBJ2-1
clone size: NA
CDR3 length: 15
D gene: NA

CDR3 protein: CASARTPSGGRGDEQYF
CDR3 DNA: TGCGCCAGCGCCCGGACCCCAAGCGGGGGCAGGGGCGACGAGCAGTACTTC
V gene: TRBV10-2
J gene: TRBJ2-7
clone size: NA
CDR3 length: 17
D gene: TRBD2

CDR3 protein: CASRGGQPVGTEAFF
CDR3 DNA: TGTGCCAGTAGAGGGGGACAGCCTGTCGGCACTGAAGCTTTCTTT
V gene: TRBV19
J gene: TRBJ1-1
clone size: NA
CDR3 length: 15
D gene: TRBD1

CDR3 protein: CASSHRGSQAFF
CDR3 DNA: TGTGCCAGCAGTCACCGGGGCAGTCAAGCTTTCTTT
V gene: TRBV27
J gene: TRBJ1-1
clone size: NA
CDR3 length: 12
D gene: NA

CDR3 protein: CASSEQNSGATEAFF
CDR3 DNA: TGTGCCAGCAGTGAACAGAATTCGGGGGCCACTGAAGCTTTCTTT
V gene: TRBV6-1
J gene: TRBJ1-1
clone size: NA
CDR3 length: 15
D gene: NA

CDR3 protein: CASSEAPTGQFF
CDR3 DNA: TGTGCCAGCAGTGAAGCCCCGACTGGGCAGTTCTTC
V gene: TRBV2
J gene: TRBJ2-1
clone size: few
CDR3 length: 12
D gene: NA

CDR3 protein: CASSLGQGYGYTF
CDR3 DNA: TGTGCCAGCTCACTAGGACAGGGGTATGGCTACACCTTC
V gene: TRBV18
J gene: TRBJ1-2
clone size: NA
CDR3 length: 13
D gene: TRBD1

CDR3 protein: CAISESVGGGAHNEQFF
CDR3 DNA: TGTGCCATCAGTGAGTCCGTTGGCGGGGGGGCCCACAATGAGCAGTTCTTC
V gene: TRBV10-3
J gene: TRBJ2-1
clone size: NA
CDR3 length: 17
D gene: TRBD2

CDR3 protein: CASSQDGLRGGGYGYTF
CDR3 DNA: TGTGCCAGCAGCCAAGATGGACTGCGGGGCGGTGGCTATGGCTACACCTTC
V gene: TRBV14
J gene: TRBJ1-2
clone size: NA
CDR3 length: 17
D gene: NA

CDR3 protein: CASSLAPRDTEAFF
CDR3 DNA: TGTGCCAGCAGCTTGGCCCCGAGGGACACTGAAGCTTTCTTT
V gene: TRBV5-8
J gene: TRBJ1-1
clone size: NA
CDR3 length: 14
D gene: NA

CDR3 protein: CASSVDRGFTGELFF
CDR3 DNA: TGTGCCAGCAGCGTAGACAGGGGTTTCACCGGGGAGCTGTTTTTT
V gene: TRBV9
J gene: TRBJ2-2
clone size: NA
CDR3 length: 15
D gene: TRBD1

CDR3 protein: CASSHGTANTEAFF
CDR3 DNA: TGTGCCAGCAGCCACGGGACGGCGAACACTGAAGCTTTCTTT
V gene: TRBV5-6
J gene: TRBJ1-1
clone size: NA
CDR3 length: 14
D gene: NA

CDR3 protein: CASSGQGYEQYF
CDR3 DNA: TGTGCCAGTTCGGGACAGGGATACGAGCAGTACTTC
V gene: TRBV6-5
J gene: TRBJ2-7
clone size: NA
CDR3 length: 12
D gene: TRBD1

CDR3 protein: CASSEMAGPSTDTQYF
CDR3 DNA: TGTGCCAGCAGTGAAATGGCGGGACCTAGCACAGATACGCAGTATTTT
V gene: TRBV2
J gene: TRBJ2-3
clone size: NA
CDR3 length: 16
D gene: NA

CDR3 protein: CASSLGRVTGANVLTF
CDR3 DNA: TGTGCCAGCAGCTTAGGTAGGGTAACTGGGGCCAACGTCCTGACTTTC
V gene: TRBV7-9
J gene: TRBJ2-6
clone size: NA
CDR3 length: 16
D gene: NA

CDR3 protein: CASSLGFGSGGAGETQYF
CDR3 DNA: TGTGCCAGCAGCCTAGGATTTGGTAGCGGGGGGGCTGGAGAGACCCAGTACTTC
V gene: TRBV9
J gene: TRBJ2-5
clone size: NA
CDR3 length: 18
D gene: TRBD2

CDR3 protein: CASSLWGPNQPQHF
CDR3 DNA: TGTGCCAGCAGCTTATGGGGGCCCAATCAGCCCCAGCATTTT
V gene: TRBV7-6
J gene: TRBJ1-5
clone size: NA
CDR3 length: 14
D gene: NA

CDR3 protein: CASSFQGLSYEQYF
CDR3 DNA: TGTGCCAGCAGCTTTCAGGGGCTTAGCTACGAGCAGTACTTC
V gene: TRBV7-9
J gene: TRBJ2-7
clone size: NA
CDR3 length: 14
D gene: NA

CDR3 protein: CACNPTSFNEQFF
CDR3 DNA: TGTGCCTGCAACCCCACCTCTTTCAATGAGCAGTTCTTC
V gene: TRBV14
J gene: TRBJ2-1
clone size: few
CDR3 length: 13
D gene: NA

CDR3 protein: CASITVSGSGFF
CDR3 DNA: TGTGCCAGCATCACTGTTAGCGGTTCTGGGTTCTTC
V gene: TRBV9
J gene: TRBJ2-1
clone size: NA
CDR3 length: 12
D gene: NA

CDR3 protein: CASSQLAGGPPDTQYF
CDR3 DNA: TGCGCCAGCAGTCAGTTAGCGGGGGGGCCCCCAGATACGCAGTATTTT
V gene: TRBV23-1
J gene: TRBJ2-3
clone size: NA
CDR3 length: 16
D gene: TRBD2

CDR3 protein: CASSLGSANEKLFF
CDR3 DNA: TGTGCCAGTAGTCTGGGTTCAGCTAATGAAAAACTGTTTTTT
V gene: TRBV19
J gene: TRBJ1-4
clone size: NA
CDR3 length: 14
D gene: NA

CDR3 protein: CASSLGAGGPGTDTQYF
CDR3 DNA: TGTGCCAGCAGCTTAGGGGCGGGGGGGCCCGGGACAGATACGCAGTATTTT
V gene: TRBV13
J gene: TRBJ2-3
clone size: NA
CDR3 length: 17
D gene: TRBD2

CDR3 protein: CASSPGETQYF
CDR3 DNA: TGTGCCAGCTCACCGGGGGAGACCCAGTACTTC
V gene: TRBV18
J gene: TRBJ2-5
clone size: NA
CDR3 length: 11
D gene: NA

CDR3 protein: CASSWGDGNFYEQYF
CDR3 DNA: TGTGCCAGCAGCTGGGGGGACGGCAACTTCTACGAGCAGTACTTC
V gene: TRBV9
J gene: TRBJ2-7
clone size: NA
CDR3 length: 15
D gene: NA